This TCR beta chain comes out of a study of T cell changes during pregnancy in multiple sclerosis. The method was immunoSEQ multiplex PCR; TCRdb's version includes in-frame clones alone and lacks a portion of them. The sample consists of fewer than 50,000 clones, about 90% of them appearing once. Source: CD4+ T cells from peripheral blood mononuclear cells, taken in the third trimester of pregnancy. This TCR was recovered from a female donor with multiple sclerosis, enrolled in a pregnancy study.

CDR3 protein: CAGAGEATGELFF. The CDR3, as DNA: TGTGCCGGGGCGGGAGAAGCGACCGGGGAGCTGTTTTTT. V usage is TRBV2 and J usage is TRBJ2-2, with 7 bases aligning to TRBD2. V lost 11 bases to trimming and J lost 5 bases; unmatched junction nucleotides: 8. This CDR3 region has 13 residues. Germline CDR1 is SNHLY and CDR2 is FYNNEI.